What follows are 7 T cell receptor beta chains derived from one specimen sequenced in a study of T-cell memory formation after mild COVID-19. TCRdb used MiXCR to reprocess the 5' RACE reads, holding one entry per CDR3 protein. The data contain hundreds of thousands of distinct CDR3 sequences, 16% of them singletons. The sample consisted of PBMCs or a T cell subset sorted from them (not recorded which). The receptors derive from a man aged 18 to 29 who had mild COVID-19 (a few samples of this study predate the infection). Cell type and time point are not known.

V and J are TRBV20-1 and TRBJ1-2, with 9 positions matching TRBD1. Germline V gene lookup returns CDR1 DFQATT and CDR2 SNEGSKA (reference sequence). The CDR3 extends over 12 amino acids. Trimming took 6 bases from V and 4 from J; bases not matched to a gene: 3. The CDR3 sequence: CSAGDRVYGYTF. The CDR3 bases are TGCAGTGCGGGGGACAGGGTCTATGGCTACACCTTC.

This clonotype was counted between two and nine times. The chain uses TRBV10-3 and TRBJ2-2; D is possibly TRBD1 or TRBD2 (5 bases each). Trimming pared 3 bases from V and 2 bases from J, leaving 10 bases between. This CDR3 has 15 amino acids. Germline CDR1 and CDR2: ENHRY and SYGVKD. Here the CDR3 reads CAISDGGTNTGELFF. The CDR3 DNA follows: TGTGCCATCAGTGACGGTGGGACCAACACCGGGGAGCTGTTTTTT.

This clonotype was detected only a few times. The chain combines TRBV18 with TRBJ2-7, with 10 positions matching TRBD1. Trimming took 5 bases from V and 5 from J; bases not matched to a gene: 9. Germline-derived CDR1 and CDR2 are KGHSH and LQKENI. The CDR3 runs to 15 residues. CDR3 sequence: CASSSTGQGINEQYF. In nucleotides, the CDR3 is TGTGCCAGCTCATCCACGGGACAGGGGATCAACGAGCAGTACTTC.

This clonotype is classed as medium-sized. The chain has TRBV3-1 and TRBJ2-5; TRBD2 is a possible D gene (6 bases). This CDR3 spans 17 amino acids. V was clipped by 1 base and J by 2 bases, with 17 bases between them. Germline-derived CDR1 and CDR2 are LGHDT and YNNKEL (reference sequence). CDR3 sequence (DNA): TGTGCCAGCAGCCAAGTAGTGATAGCGGTGTCACAAGAGACCCAGTACTTC. Translated, it gives CASSQVVIAVSQETQYF.

The V and J genes are TRBV6-5 and TRBJ2-3, with TRBD2 matching over 13 bases. The CDR3 runs to 17 residues. Germline loops: CDR1 MNHEY, CDR2 SVGAGI. V gave up 5 bases and J gave up 2 bases; unmatched junction bases: 7. CDR3 nucleotides: TGTGCCAGCAGTCCCGGACTAGCGGGGGCCCACACAGATACGCAGTATTTT. Translation gives CASSPGLAGAHTDTQYF.

The chain combines TRBV7-2 with TRBJ1-6; tentatively, D is TRBD1 (5 bases). The CDR3 contains 14 residues. The V gene's germline CDR1 is SGHTA and CDR2 FQGNSA. The germline V and J ends were trimmed by 8 bases and 10 bases, with 18 bases remaining between them. The CDR3 reads CASCPPTRDSPLHF. DNA of the CDR3: TGTGCCAGCTGCCCTCCTACGCGGGACTCACCCCTCCACTTT.

This clonotype was picked up a small number of times. The V gene is TRBV7-2, the J gene TRBJ1-2; unclear D gene. The germline V gene encodes CDR1 SGHTA and CDR2 FQGNSA. The V and J ends lost 5 bases and 8 bases respectively, with 12 bases between them. CDR3 length equals 12 residues. CDR3 in amino acids: CASSTPFGGYTF. The CDR3, as DNA: TGTGCCAGCAGCACCCCCTTCGGGGGCTACACCTTC.